A single sample is the source of the 6 T cell receptor beta chains below, sequenced in a study of OX40 agonist ivuxolimab in advanced cancers. Some clones are missing from TCRdb's copy, which holds only in-frame ones; the method was immunoSEQ multiplex PCR. The data hold 45,000 to 50,000 clones, with around 90% observed a single time. This sample comprised CD4+ or CD8+ T cells sorted from blood, obtained in a trial of the OX40 agonist ivuxolimab. These receptors were taken from an adult with an advanced solid tumor such as melanoma, head and neck, liver or kidney cancer.

V is TRBV7-8 and J is TRBJ1-2; no reliable D call. Germline V gene data show CDR1 as SGHVS and CDR2 as FQNEAQ. The CDR3 spans 14 residues. Trimming took 3 bases from V and 2 from J, leaving 10 bases between them. The CDR3, as DNA: TGTGCCAGCAGCTTGGGTTGGCGGAACTATGGCTACACCTTC. Protein: CASSLGWRNYGYTF.

This chain joins TRBV6-6 and TRBJ2-4, with TRBD2 matching 8 bases. The CDR3 runs to 15 residues. Germline V gives CDR1 MNHNY, CDR2 SVGAGI (reference sequence). Trimming cost V 7 bases and J 0 bases; bases outside gene matches: 5. The CDR3 region is CASTGGALAKNIQYF. The CDR3 region has the DNA TGTGCCAGCACGGGGGGGGCCCTAGCCAAAAACATTCAGTACTTC.

The chain has TRBV9 and TRBJ2-3, with 8 bases that match TRBD2. Germline V CDR1 and CDR2: SGDLS, YYNGEE. The J segment lost 1 base and the V segment lost 6 bases, leaving 7 bases of the junction unmatched. The CDR3 length is 15 residues. CDR3 residues: CASTQAGERTDTQYF. CDR3 sequence (DNA): TGTGCCAGCACCCAAGCGGGAGAGCGCACAGATACGCAGTATTTT.

The CDR3 loop is CASSPTDYNSPLHF. Written as DNA, the CDR3 is TGCGCCAGCAGCCCGACAGACTATAATTCACCCCTCCACTTT. The rearrangement links TRBV4-1 to TRBJ1-6, with a possible D match to TRBD1 (5 bases). This CDR3 has 14 residues. V was trimmed by 4 bases and J by 3 bases, leaving 7 bases between them. The germline V gene encodes CDR1 MGHRA and CDR2 YSYEKL.

This chain joins TRBV6-5 and TRBJ1-5; unclear D gene. Trimming shortened V by 5 bases and J by 4 bases, and 15 bases separated the two germline ends. This CDR3 spans 15 amino acids. Germline CDR1 and CDR2: MNHEY and SVGAGI. CDR3 bases: TGTGCCAGCAGTGCCCGGGCCATCGGGAATCAGCCCCAGCATTTT. Translated: CASSARAIGNQPQHF.

The chain uses TRBV5-1 and TRBJ2-3, with TRBD2 identical over 7 bases. Trimming removed 5 bases from V and 0 bases from J; junction bases left unmatched: 3. This CDR3 is 14 amino acids long. Germline V gives CDR1 SGHRS, CDR2 YFSETQ. CDR3 protein: CASRLAVSTDTQYF. DNA for the CDR3: TGCGCCAGCAGGCTAGCGGTTAGCACAGATACGCAGTATTTT.